This T cell receptor beta chain was obtained from a study of blood T cells in healthy people across ages. Study-level points and caveats: Any changes in expanded clonotypes were possibly confounded, as donor CMV status remained unknown.

On this clonotype itself: Its antigen is not identified.

Then a second PCR, running roughly 7 to 11 cycles, was carried out with a sample-barcoded 5' primer and a J-beta primer mix. Any given sample supplied a minimum of 2.5 million CDR3-containing paired-end reads. In TCRdb, the 5' RACE reads were re-called with MiXCR into one record per CDR3 protein. The sample includes about a million distinct CDR3 sequences, 45% to 60% of them seen just once. Per the germline V gene, CDR1 is SGHTA and CDR2 is FQGNSA. Deletions cut 5 bases from V and 5 bases from J, with 18 bases between. The CDR3 has 15 amino acids. This sequence was found in a woman aged 55-75 years in good health. The chain has TRBV7-2 and TRBJ1-2, with D perhaps TRBD1 (5 bases). Sequenced input: blood. In DNA, the CDR3 is TGTGCCAGCAGCCTGGAAACGGGGGGGATTTATGGCTACACCTTC. Its translation is CASSLETGGIYGYTF.